The rows below give T cell receptor beta chains drawn from one sample of a study of T cells after yellow fever vaccination. Each CDR3 protein gets one entry after TCRdb re-called the 5' RACE reads with MiXCR. The sample holds approximately 150,000 distinct CDR3 sequences, less than 9.5% seen once. The sample here was CD4+ T cells sorted from PBMCs, taken 5 days after the yellow fever booster vaccination. The receptors come from a man in his thirties or forties who received the YFV17D yellow fever vaccine. Each CDR3 is given with its conserved first and last residue. D genes are given only for firm matches. Part of the rows lack a size; the others show once, few, many or a class for expanded clones.

clone_size	v_call	d_call	j_call	cdr3_nt	cdr3_aa
NA	TRBV7-2	TRBD2	TRBJ2-7	TGTGCCAGCAGCCCCTTCGGGGGGGTCTACGAGCAGTACTTC	CASSPFGGVYEQYF
few	TRBV18	TRBD2	TRBJ2-3	TGTGCCAGCTCACGGTTTAGCGGGAGATCTTCTAGCACAGATACGCAGTATTTT	CASSRFSGRSSSTDTQYF
many	TRBV7-2	TRBD2	TRBJ2-7	TGTGCCAGCAGCTTGATGGGAGGGCCGGGGGAGCAGTACTTC	CASSLMGGPGEQYF
many	TRBV29-1	NA	TRBJ2-7	TGCAGCGTAAGCAGGGGTACCTCCTACGAGCAGTACTTC	CSVSRGTSYEQYF
many	TRBV4-3	NA	TRBJ2-3	TGCGCCAGCGCCCCCGGTGTCACAGATACGCAGTATTTT	CASAPGVTDTQYF
few	TRBV6-5	NA	TRBJ2-5	TGTGCCAGCAGTTATAGGACAGCTCAAGAGACCCAGTACTTC	CASSYRTAQETQYF
many	TRBV15	NA	TRBJ1-4	TGTGCCACCAGCAGAGAAACAGGGTTGGGTGAAAAACTGTTTTTT	CATSRETGLGEKLFF
NA	TRBV9	NA	TRBJ1-6	TGTGCCAGCAGCAACCGAGGGGGTAATTCACCCCTCCACTTT	CASSNRGGNSPLHF
many	TRBV12-3/TRBV12-4	NA	TRBJ2-3	TGTGCCAGCAGTTTAGGGACCAAAACAGATACGCAGTATTTT	CASSLGTKTDTQYF
many	TRBV6-5	TRBD1	TRBJ2-3	TGTGCCAGCAGAAGGACAGGAGGAGCGCAGTATTTT	CASRRTGGAQYF
many	TRBV7-9	NA	TRBJ1-2	TGTGCCAGCAGCTTGGGGCCAAGGGCAGGAGGCTACACCTTC	CASSLGPRAGGYTF
many	TRBV20-1	TRBD2	TRBJ2-3	TGCAGTGCACGCGGGACTACCATGAGCACAGATACGCAGTATTTT	CSARGTTMSTDTQYF
many	TRBV2	NA	TRBJ2-7	TGTGCCAGCAGGGACTTTTCTAGCTCCTACGAGCAGTACTTC	CASRDFSSSYEQYF
many	TRBV5-5	TRBD2	TRBJ2-7	TGTGCCAGCAGCTTGCTGGCGGGAGATTACGAGCAGTACTTC	CASSLLAGDYEQYF
many	TRBV12-3/TRBV12-4	NA	TRBJ1-6	TGTGCCAGCAGTTTTTCCCCGCCAAATTCACCCCTCCACTTT	CASSFSPPNSPLHF
many	TRBV29-1	NA	TRBJ2-5	TGCAGCGTCGGAGAGACCCAGTACTTC	CSVGETQYF
many	TRBV6-5	TRBD2	TRBJ2-7	TGTGCCAGCAGTTACTCCCACCTAGCGGGAGGGAACTCCTACGAGCAGTACTTC	CASSYSHLAGGNSYEQYF
many	TRBV25-1	NA	TRBJ1-2	TGTGCCAGCAGCACCATCGGGAGATATGGCTACACCTTC	CASSTIGRYGYTF
many	TRBV6-5	NA	TRBJ2-1	TGTGCCAGCAGTGTACTAGCCGGGTCACACAATGAGCAGTTCTTC	CASSVLAGSHNEQFF
many	TRBV29-1	NA	TRBJ2-5	TGCAGCGTCCAAGGTCCCCCAATAGTACGACAAGAGACCCAGTACTTC	CSVQGPPIVRQETQYF
many	TRBV29-1	NA	TRBJ1-1	TGCAGCGCTCGCGACACTGAAGCTTTCTTT	CSARDTEAFF
many	TRBV12-3/TRBV12-4	TRBD2	TRBJ2-7	TGTGCCAGCAGTACCGAAAAGGGACTAGGGCAGTACTTC	CASSTEKGLGQYF
many	TRBV6-2/TRBV6-3	NA	TRBJ2-7	TGTGCCAGCGCATTAGTCGGCGGCTACGAGCAGTACTTC	CASALVGGYEQYF
many	TRBV28	NA	TRBJ1-1	TGTGCCAGCTGGGCCACGGACACTGAAGCTTTCTTT	CASWATDTEAFF
many	TRBV7-2	NA	TRBJ2-7	TGTGCCAGCAGCTTAAGACACGAGCAGTACTTC	CASSLRHEQYF
many	TRBV6-5	NA	TRBJ2-2	TGTGCCAGCAGTTACTCCCCCACGGGAAGGAACACCGGGGAGCTGTTTTTT	CASSYSPTGRNTGELFF
many	TRBV10-3	TRBD2	TRBJ2-5	TGTGCCATCAGCCGACTAGCGGGAGGGCCGGAAAAAGAGACCCAGTACTTC	CAISRLAGGPEKETQYF
many	TRBV12-3/TRBV12-4	TRBD1	TRBJ2-7	TGTGCCAGCAGTTCAGGGGGCTCGCGCGAGCAGTACTTC	CASSSGGSREQYF